These T cell receptor beta chains were read from a single sample in a study of PD-L1 blockade in urothelial cancer. The data were produced by immunoSEQ multiplex PCR, yet TCRdb's version contains in-frame clones alone and is incomplete. Of 100,000 to 150,000 clones in the sample, roughly 82% were seen once. The sample consisted of PBMCs, taken around atezolizumab (anti-PD-L1) treatment. The receptors were gathered from a man in his fifties or sixties with urothelial cancer. Each CDR3 is given without its conserved first and last residue. Rows may omit the clone size; those that give it use once, few, many or a size class.

clone size	V gene	J gene	CDR3 protein
NA	TRBV11-2	TRBJ2-7	ASSLGTTRDSDSYEQY
NA	TRBV15	TRBJ2-1	ATSSRGRNNEQF
NA	TRBV11-1	TRBJ2-1	ASSPYGLAGKDEQF
NA	TRBV7-9	TRBJ1-5	ASSLGQGDQPQH
NA	TRBV5-1	TRBJ1-4	ASSSLSRANEKLF
NA	TRBV5-1	TRBJ2-2	ASSLSAGDGGELF
NA	TRBV27	TRBJ2-7	APRTWGAGAGEQY
NA	TRBV7-2	TRBJ2-1	ASSLTGAGGLNEQF
NA	TRBV10-3	TRBJ1-6	AIRPGTGGNSPLH
once	TRBV11-2	TRBJ2-3	ASSLGANRGTDTQY
NA	TRBV4-1	TRBJ1-1	ASSQENLRATEAF
once	TRBV18	TRBJ1-3	ASSISSSGNTIY
NA	TRBV28	TRBJ2-6	ASKTGGSGANVLT
NA	TRBV10-3	TRBJ1-1	AISESRGNTEAF
NA	TRBV18	TRBJ2-7	ASSFSGSGSYEQY
NA	TRBV4-2	TRBJ2-7	ASSQLLGYEQY
NA	TRBV6-1	TRBJ2-7	ASSVSGTSYEQY
NA	TRBV7-2	TRBJ1-5	ASSLGGGSNQPQH
NA	TRBV7-3	TRBJ2-5	ASSSGQEGTQY
NA	TRBV2	TRBJ1-5	ASSRTGQRQPQH
NA	TRBV18	TRBJ2-7	ASSQGLLEYYEQY
once	TRBV6-5	TRBJ2-5	ASRSGRETQY
NA	TRBV18	TRBJ1-1	ASSRRQGANTEAF
NA	TRBV7-6	TRBJ1-2	ASSLGVAGANYGYT
few	TRBV28	TRBJ1-5	ASSLERGHQPQH
NA	TRBV5-4	TRBJ2-5	ASSFPFQETQY
once	TRBV4-2	TRBJ1-1	ASSQATGLNTEAF
NA	TRBV13	TRBJ2-2	ASSPRARGELF
NA	TRBV18	TRBJ2-1	ASSPRTGVSNEQF
NA	TRBV13	TRBJ1-6	ASSKQGAYNSPLH
NA	TRBV5-4	TRBJ2-1	ASSFRLAGGPNEQF
NA	TRBV5-8	TRBJ1-1	ASSLVFRGASNTEAF
NA	TRBV13	TRBJ1-4	ASSSFDSPYEKLF
once	TRBV6-6	TRBJ1-2	ASTTSITVDGYT
NA	TRBV28	TRBJ1-2	ASSKPGTGLYGYT
few	TRBV5-8	TRBJ2-7	ASSLAGGGYEQY
NA	TRBV27	TRBJ2-4	ASSFERSGNIQY
NA	TRBV28	TRBJ1-2	ASRTGGYGYT
NA	TRBV4-2	TRBJ2-1	ASSQAGYNEQF
NA	TRBV19	TRBJ1-5	ATGGSNRNQPQH